The 32 T cell receptor beta chains listed next were all sequenced from one sample in a study of shared clonotypes between healthy human individuals. TCRdb's copy holds only in-frame clones and misses some; the assay was immunoSEQ multiplex PCR. This sample has about 2.4 million clones, with 85% to 95% found just once. The source material was naive CD4+ T cells sorted from blood. The subset is: CD45RA+ positively selected. The source is a man aged 18 to 35 in good health.

The chain combines TRBV4-3 with TRBJ2-1, with 11 bases lining up with TRBD1. V dropped 4 bases and J dropped 6; count of bases not matched to a gene: 11. The germline V gene encodes CDR1 LGHNA and CDR2 YSLEER. The CDR3 extends over 17 amino acids. CDR3 nucleotides: TGCGCCAGCAGCCGTGGAAGAGGGGACAGGGGGTTCAATGAGCAGTTCTTC. Its protein product is CASSRGRGDRGFNEQFF.

The chain combines TRBV27 with TRBJ1-2; no firm D call. Germline lookup yields CDR1 MNHEY and CDR2 SMNVEV (reference sequence). CDR3 size: 15 residues. V was cut by 2 bases and J by 8 bases, with 18 bases left in between. This CDR3 is CASSLMEPERSGYTF. CDR3 bases: TGTGCCAGCAGTTTAATGGAGCCGGAGAGGTCCGGCTACACCTTC.

The chain recombines TRBV10-3 with TRBJ2-7; a possible D gene is TRBD2 (6 bases). The CDR3 runs to 16 residues. The V gene's germline CDR1 is ENHRY and CDR2 SYGVKD. The V end lost 3 bases, the J end lost 0 bases, and 15 bases lay between the germline ends. CDR3 nucleotide sequence: TGTGCCATCAGTGACTTAGTGCGGGATAGCTCCTACGAGCAGTACTTC. This encodes CAISDLVRDSSYEQYF.

About this clone itself: One end of the junction varies from germline; a read error may be responsible. J is TRBJ2-7 and V is TRBV6-5, with a possible D match to TRBD1 (5 bases). The CDR3 sequence is 13 residues long. Germline CDR1 reads MNHEY; CDR2 reads SVGAGI. The CDR3 nucleotides are TGTGCCAGCAGTTACTCCGCGGACACCTCCCTAGACTTC. Residues: CASSYSADTSLDF.

This clone was detected once. The chain employs TRBV5-4 and TRBJ2-7; 7 bases match TRBD1. Losses at the gene ends were 4 bases for V and 1 base for J; bases not matched to a gene: 5. From germline, CDR1 is SGHNT and CDR2 YYREEE (reference sequence). CDR3 length equals 14 residues. The CDR3 region is CASSPQQGSYEQYF. DNA of the CDR3: TGTGCCAGCAGCCCCCAACAGGGGTCCTACGAGCAGTACTTC. The complete variable domain, with remaining parts taken from reference TRBV5-4 and TRBJ2-7, reads ETGVTQSPTHLIKTRGQQVTLRCSSQSGHNTVSWYQQALGQGPQFIFQYYREEENGRGNFPPRFSGLQFPNYSSELNVNALELDDSALYLCASSPQQGSYEQYFGPGTRLTVT.

The chain links TRBV19 to TRBJ2-5; D gene uncertain. V lost 5 bases and J lost 5, with 15 bases in between. CDR1 is LNHDA, CDR2 SQIVND, per germline (reference sequence). CDR3 size: 14 residues. The CDR3 spells CASSGVFLVETQYF. CDR3 coding DNA: TGTGCCAGTAGTGGGGTCTTCCTCGTTGAGACCCAGTACTTC.

This clone was observed a single time. The V and J genes are TRBV10-3 and TRBJ2-5; D is uncertain. CDR3 length equals 13 residues. Germline lookup yields CDR1 ENHRY and CDR2 SYGVKD. Trimming removed 4 bases at V and 3 bases at J, with 9 bases between. The CDR3 region has the DNA TGTGCCATCAGTGGGACCGGAAAAGAGACCCAGTACTTC. Protein: CAISGTGKETQYF.

This chain links TRBV11-1 with TRBJ2-1; 8 bases line up with TRBD2. This CDR3 spans 12 amino acids. Germline CDR1 SGHAT, CDR2 FQDESV (reference sequence). Unmatched junction bases numbered 9, after V lost 5 bases and J lost 15 bases. CDR3 residues: CASSKNGGAPFF. In nucleotides, the CDR3 is TGTGCCAGCAGCAAGAACGGGGGGGCCCCGTTCTTC.

Turning to this clone: The same CDR3 also results from other DNA sequences found in this sample. V gene TRBV5-1 combines with J gene TRBJ2-5; 9 bases are shared with TRBD2. The V segment lost 0 bases and the J segment 3 bases; nucleotides outside the gene matches: 3. In germline, CDR1 is SGHRS, CDR2 YFSETQ. The CDR3 runs 15 residues. The CDR3 reads CASSLGVAGEETQYF. DNA for the CDR3: TGCGCCAGCAGCTTGGGGGTAGCGGGGGAAGAGACCCAGTACTTC. The whole variable domain, remainder taken from reference TRBV5-1 and TRBJ2-5, is KAGVTQTPRYLIKTRGQQVTLSCSPISGHRSVSWYQQTPGQGLQFLFEYFSETQRNKGNFPGRFSGRQFSNSRSEMNVSTLELGDSALYLCASSLGVAGEETQYFGPGTRLLVL.

The CDR3 nucleotides read TGTGCCAGCAGCCCTCCGGGACAGGGGGAGGGCTACACCTTC. It yields the protein CASSPPGQGEGYTF. The V and J genes are TRBV28 and TRBJ1-2; 11 bases match TRBD1. The junction had 8 bases not matched to a gene; V was cut back by 6 bases and J by 8 bases. CDR3 length: 14 amino acids. Germline V gene lookup returns CDR1 MDHEN and CDR2 SYDVKM.

V usage is TRBV19 and J usage is TRBJ2-3; D is perhaps TRBD2 (8 bases). The germline V gene has CDR1 LNHDA and CDR2 SQIVND (reference sequence). The CDR3 is made up of 20 amino acids. Between the trimmed V and J ends, which lost 2 bases and 4 bases, there was a span of 28 bases. CDR3 sequence (DNA): TGTGCCAGTAGTATACCCAACAGGGGCCAGGGGAGCGGGAGCGCAGATACGCAGTATTTT. Protein sequence: CASSIPNRGQGSGSADTQYF.

The sample holds one count of this clone. The rearrangement links TRBV10-2 to TRBJ2-2; no reliable D call. This CDR3 is built from 13 residues. CDR1 and CDR2 from the germline V gene are WSHSY and SAAADI. V was pared by 7 bases and J by 5 bases, with 11 bases between. The CDR3 reads CASKGSPTGELFF. The CDR3 DNA is TGCGCCAGCAAAGGATCACCGACCGGGGAGCTGTTTTTT.

The gene calls are TRBV19 and TRBJ1-4, with D possibly being TRBD1 (6 bases). This CDR3 spans 13 amino acids. With 9 bases removed from V and 7 bases from J, the gap between germline ends came to 15 bases. Germline V gene data show CDR1 as LNHDA and CDR2 as SQIVND (reference sequence). The CDR3 region is CASSDSGSEKLFF. DNA for the CDR3: TGTGCCAGCTCGGACAGCGGTAGTGAAAAACTGTTTTTT.

The J gene is TRBJ2-7, the V gene TRBV18; 10 nucleotides align to TRBD1. Germline-derived CDR1 and CDR2 are KGHSH and LQKENI. This CDR3 comprises 15 residues. Losses at the gene ends were 3 bases for V and 2 bases for J; bases not matched to a gene: 4. Written as DNA, the CDR3 is TGTGCCAGCTCACCCAGACAGGGGGCGCCCTACGAGCAGTACTTC. It codes for CASSPRQGAPYEQYF.

The chain links TRBV18 to TRBJ2-3, with TRBD1 matching 11 bases. CDR3 length: 15 amino acids. V gave up 5 bases and J gave up 2 bases; unmatched junction bases: 3. CDR1 is KGHSH and CDR2 is LQKENI in the germline V gene. The CDR3 loop is CASSRDRGNTDTQYF. The CDR3 nucleotides are TGTGCCAGCTCAAGGGACAGGGGGAACACAGATACGCAGTATTTT.

The genes are TRBV11-2 and TRBJ2-3, with 10 nucleotides matching TRBD2. CDR1 and CDR2 (germline): SGHAT, FQNNGV. The CDR3 spans 15 residues. The V segment lost 3 bases and the J segment 4 bases; nucleotides outside the gene matches: 4. The CDR3 DNA reads TGTGCCAGCAGCTTTTATAGCGGGGGGCCAGATACGCAGTATTTT. It codes for CASSFYSGGPDTQYF. Together with reference TRBV11-2 and TRBJ2-3, the CDR3 gives the full variable domain: EAGVAQSPRYKIIEKRQSVAFWCNPISGHATLYWYQQILGQGPKLLIQFQNNGVVDDSQLPKDRFSAERLKGVDSTLKIQPAKLEDSAVYLCASSFYSGGPDTQYFGPGTRLTVL.

A note on this clone: This sample includes further DNA sequences coding for the same CDR3. The V and J genes are TRBV18 and TRBJ2-7; 7 bases are shared with TRBD1. Germline V gene lookup returns CDR1 KGHSH and CDR2 LQKENI. V was pared by 4 bases and J by 4 bases, with 4 bases of the junction left unmatched. There are 13 residues in the CDR3. The CDR3 reads CASSLRDSYEQYF. CDR3 DNA: TGTGCCAGCTCACTCCGGGACAGTTACGAGCAGTACTTC.

The chain joins TRBV5-4 to TRBJ2-3; 7 bases match TRBD2. The CDR3 sequence is 16 residues long. From germline, CDR1 is SGHNT and CDR2 YYREEE (reference sequence). Losses at the gene ends were 6 bases for V and 4 bases for J; bases not matched to a gene: 14. The CDR3 DNA follows: TGTGCCAGCACCATTCTGACTGGCGGGGGATCAGATACGCAGTATTTT. Translated, it gives CASTILTGGGSDTQYF.

The chain combines TRBV5-1 with TRBJ1-6; 7 nucleotides agree with TRBD1. Trimming cost V 5 bases and J 0 bases; bases outside gene matches: 5. The germline V gene encodes CDR1 SGHRS and CDR2 YFSETQ. This CDR3 has 16 residues. CDR3 amino acids: CASSQTGSSYNSPLHF. CDR3 coding DNA: TGCGCCAGCAGTCAGACAGGGAGCTCCTATAATTCACCCCTCCACTTT.

This chain connects TRBV19 to TRBJ2-3; a possible D gene is TRBD1 (6 bases). The germline V gene encodes CDR1 LNHDA and CDR2 SQIVND (reference sequence). Trimming shortened V by 6 bases and J by 9 bases, and 13 bases separated the two germline ends. The CDR3 length is 12 residues. The CDR3 bases are TGTGCCAGTAGACTGACAGGAGAGACGCAGTATTTT. It yields the protein CASRLTGETQYF.

The J gene is TRBJ2-2, the V gene TRBV5-4, with a possible D match to TRBD1 (6 bases). Germline values: CDR1 SGHNT, CDR2 YYREEE (reference sequence). The CDR3 covers 14 residues. Trimming removed 4 bases from V and 3 bases from J, with 10 bases in between. The CDR3 coding sequence is TGTGCCAGCAGCAGTCAGGGGTACACCGGGGAGCTGTTTTTT. It encodes CASSSQGYTGELFF.

The chain joins TRBV12-2 to TRBJ2-3; the table's D call, TRBD2, was not checked against the DNA. TRBV12-2 is given as a pseudogene. This CDR3 contains 16 residues. The chain's CDR3 is CASRSFLAGASDTQYF. The CDR3 nucleotides read TGTGCAAGTCGCTCCTTCTTAGCGGGAGCGTCAGATACGCAGTATTTT.

This chain connects TRBV30 to TRBJ2-5, with D uncertain. V gave up 2 bases and J gave up 4 bases, with 14 bases separating them. The CDR3 loop spans 14 amino acids. The germline gives CDR1 GTSNPN, CDR2 SVGIG (reference sequence). The CDR3 coding sequence is TGTGCCTGGAGTCTCGGTGTCTCCGGAGAGACCCAGTACTTC. This sequence encodes CAWSLGVSGETQYF.

The rearrangement uses TRBV6-1 and TRBJ1-5; TRBD1 might be the D (5 bases). V was pared by 2 bases and J by 2 bases, with 10 bases between. This CDR3 has 15 amino acids. Germline V CDR1 and CDR2: MNHNS, SASEGT. The CDR3 DNA follows: TGTGCCAGCAGTGAAAGTACAGGCCGCAATCAGCCCCAGCATTTT. It specifies CASSESTGRNQPQHF.

This chain joins TRBV7-2 and TRBJ2-7, with D possibly TRBD2 on 5 matching bases. CDR3 length: 12 residues. V lost 5 bases and J lost 7, with 12 bases in between. Germline CDR1 reads SGHTA; CDR2 reads FQGNSA. The CDR3 sequence is CASSPQREEQYF. CDR3 bases: TGTGCCAGCAGCCCCCAACGGGAAGAGCAGTACTTC.

V usage is TRBV27 and J usage is TRBJ1-6, with 7 bases aligning to TRBD1. Looked up from germline, CDR1 is MNHEY and CDR2 is SMNVEV (reference sequence). J lost 5 bases, V lost 3 bases, and 13 bases had no gene match. The CDR3 runs to 18 residues. CDR3 region: CASSLSRQGRANNSPLHF. CDR3 DNA: TGTGCCAGCAGTTTGTCCCGACAGGGTCGCGCTAATAATTCACCCCTCCACTTT.

The V and J genes are TRBV4-1 and TRBJ1-1; no reliable D call. Germline loops: CDR1 MGHRA, CDR2 YSYEKL. V lost 0 bases and J 0 bases, leaving 8 bases between the germline ends. The CDR3 runs to 15 residues. The CDR3 coding sequence is TGCGCCAGCAGCCAAGATAGGTGGTTGAACACTGAAGCTTTCTTT. Residues: CASSQDRWLNTEAFF.

The genes are TRBV29-1 and TRBJ2-3; 10 bases map to TRBD2. The CDR3 has 14 residues. V trimming: 7 bases; J trimming: 2 bases; junction bases outside the gene matches: 6. The V gene's germline CDR1 is SQVTM and CDR2 ANQGSEA. CDR3 nucleotide sequence: TGCAGCGCTCGTACTAGCGGGAACACAGATACGCAGTATTTT. This sequence encodes CSARTSGNTDTQYF.

This chain uses TRBV29-1 with TRBJ2-7; 8 nucleotides match TRBD1. The CDR3 spans 12 residues. The ends lost 5 bases at V and 7 bases at J; junction bases unmatched: 7. The germline V gene encodes CDR1 SQVTM and CDR2 ANQGSEA. CDR3 sequence reads: CSVQQGGFEQYF. The CDR3 DNA follows: TGCAGCGTTCAACAGGGGGGTTTTGAGCAGTACTTC.

This chain connects TRBV2 to TRBJ1-2; D not certain. CDR3 length: 13 residues. Germline-derived CDR1 and CDR2 are SNHLY and FYNNEI. Trimming left V 3 bases short and J 5 bases short, with 10 bases between. The CDR3 nucleotides are TGTGCCAGCAGTGATCCTCGGAGATATGGCTACACCTTC. The encoded protein is CASSDPRRYGYTF.

The chain carries TRBV7-9 and TRBJ1-1; D might be TRBD1 (5 bases). The germline CDR1 and CDR2 sequences are SEHNR and FQNEAQ (reference sequence). V lost 5 bases to trimming and J lost 5 bases, with 18 bases between them. This CDR3 is built from 15 residues. CDR3 in amino acids: CASSLIGASGTEAFF. For the CDR3, the DNA is TGTGCCAGCAGCCTTATCGGGGCGAGTGGTACTGAAGCTTTCTTT.

The J gene is TRBJ2-7, the V gene TRBV6-5; TRBD1 matches at 9 bases. CDR1 is MNHEY and CDR2 is SVGAGI in the germline V gene. The CDR3 sequence is 14 residues long. After removal of 2 bases from V and 6 bases from J, the junction contained 5 bases not matched to a gene. The CDR3 loop is CASSYRDRASEQYF. The DNA for the CDR3 is TGTGCCAGCAGTTACCGGGACAGGGCGTCCGAGCAGTACTTC.